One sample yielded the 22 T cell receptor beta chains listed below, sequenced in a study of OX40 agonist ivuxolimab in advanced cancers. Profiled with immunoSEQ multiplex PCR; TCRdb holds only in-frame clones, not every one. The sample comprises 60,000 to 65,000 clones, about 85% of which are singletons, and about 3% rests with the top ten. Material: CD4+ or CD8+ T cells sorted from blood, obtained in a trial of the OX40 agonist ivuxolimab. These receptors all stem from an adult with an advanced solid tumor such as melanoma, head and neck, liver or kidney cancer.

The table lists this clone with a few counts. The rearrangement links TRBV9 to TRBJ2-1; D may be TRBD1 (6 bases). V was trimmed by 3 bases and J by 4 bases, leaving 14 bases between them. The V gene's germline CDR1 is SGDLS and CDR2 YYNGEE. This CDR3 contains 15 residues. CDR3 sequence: CASSGRDTPYNEQFF. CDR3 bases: TGTGCCAGCAGCGGCCGGGACACGCCTTACAATGAGCAGTTCTTC. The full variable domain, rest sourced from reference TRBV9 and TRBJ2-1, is DSGVTQTPKHLITATGQRVTLRCSPRSGDLSVYWYQQSLDQGLQFLIQYYNGEERAKGNILERFSAQQFPDLHSELNLSSLELGDSALYFCASSGRDTPYNEQFFGPGTRLTVL.

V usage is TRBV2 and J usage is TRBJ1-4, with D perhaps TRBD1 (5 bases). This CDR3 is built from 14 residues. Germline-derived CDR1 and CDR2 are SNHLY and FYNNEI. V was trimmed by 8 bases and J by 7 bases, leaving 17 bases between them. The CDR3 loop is CASDVVAGTEKLFF. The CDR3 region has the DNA TGTGCCAGCGACGTGGTGGCAGGGACTGAAAAACTGTTTTTT.

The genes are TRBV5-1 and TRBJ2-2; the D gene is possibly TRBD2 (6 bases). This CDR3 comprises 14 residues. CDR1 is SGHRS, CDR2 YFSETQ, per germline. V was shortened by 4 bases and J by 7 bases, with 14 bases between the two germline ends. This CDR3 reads CASSPGPGGGELFF. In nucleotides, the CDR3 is TGCGCCAGCAGCCCAGGACCCGGGGGCGGGGAGCTGTTTTTT.

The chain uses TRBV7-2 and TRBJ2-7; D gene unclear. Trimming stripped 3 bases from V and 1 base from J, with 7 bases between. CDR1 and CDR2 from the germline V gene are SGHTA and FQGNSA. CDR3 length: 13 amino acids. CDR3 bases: TGTGCCAGCAGCTTGGCTGGATCCTACGAGCAGTACTTC. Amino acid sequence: CASSLAGSYEQYF. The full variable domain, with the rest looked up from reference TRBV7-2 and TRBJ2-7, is GAGVSQSPSNKVTEKGKDVELRCDPISGHTALYWYRQSLGQGLEFLIYFQGNSAPDKSGLPSDRFSAERTGGSVSTLTIQRTQQEDSAVYLCASSLAGSYEQYFGPGTRLTVT.

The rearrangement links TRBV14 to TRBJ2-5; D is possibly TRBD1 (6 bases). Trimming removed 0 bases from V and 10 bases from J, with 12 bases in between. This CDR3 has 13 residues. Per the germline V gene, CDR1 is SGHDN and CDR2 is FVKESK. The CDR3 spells CASSQEQGGSQYF. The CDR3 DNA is TGTGCCAGCAGCCAAGAACAGGGTGGAAGCCAGTACTTC.

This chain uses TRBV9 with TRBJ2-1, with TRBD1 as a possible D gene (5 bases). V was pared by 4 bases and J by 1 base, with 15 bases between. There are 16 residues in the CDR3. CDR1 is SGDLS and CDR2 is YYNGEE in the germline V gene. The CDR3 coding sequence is TGTGCCAGCAGCCCCGTGGCAGGGCTTTCCTACAATGAGCAGTTCTTC. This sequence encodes CASSPVAGLSYNEQFF.

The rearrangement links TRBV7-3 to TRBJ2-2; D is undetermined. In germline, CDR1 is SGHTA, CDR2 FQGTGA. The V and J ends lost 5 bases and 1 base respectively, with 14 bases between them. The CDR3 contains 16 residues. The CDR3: CASSLEAARNTGELFF. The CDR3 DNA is TGTGCCAGCAGCCTCGAGGCGGCCAGGAACACCGGGGAGCTGTTTTTT.

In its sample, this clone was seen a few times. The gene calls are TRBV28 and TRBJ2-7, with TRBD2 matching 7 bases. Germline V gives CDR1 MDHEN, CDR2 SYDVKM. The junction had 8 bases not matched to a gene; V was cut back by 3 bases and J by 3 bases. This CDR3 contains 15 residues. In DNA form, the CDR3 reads TGTGCCAGCAGTTTCCAAGGGAGGGGAGTCTACGAGCAGTACTTC. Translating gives CASSFQGRGVYEQYF.

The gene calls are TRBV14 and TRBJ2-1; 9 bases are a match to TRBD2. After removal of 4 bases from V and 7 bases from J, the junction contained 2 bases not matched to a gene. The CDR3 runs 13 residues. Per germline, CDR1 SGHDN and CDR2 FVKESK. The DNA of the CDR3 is TGTGCCAGCAGCCGGCGGGGGGGGAATGAGCAGTTCTTC. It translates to CASSRRGGNEQFF.

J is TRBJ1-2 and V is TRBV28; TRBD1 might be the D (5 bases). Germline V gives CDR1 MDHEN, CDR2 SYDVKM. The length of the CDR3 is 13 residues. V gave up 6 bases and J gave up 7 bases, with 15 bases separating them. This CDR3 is CASRLPIQGGYTF. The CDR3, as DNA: TGTGCCAGCAGGCTCCCGATTCAGGGTGGCTACACCTTC.

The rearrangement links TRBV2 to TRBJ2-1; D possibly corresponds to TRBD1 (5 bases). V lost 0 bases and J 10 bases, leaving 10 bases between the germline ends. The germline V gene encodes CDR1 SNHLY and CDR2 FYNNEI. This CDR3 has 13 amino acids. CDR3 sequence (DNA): TGTGCCAGCAGTGAAGCGGGGCATCTAGAGCAGTTCTTC. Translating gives CASSEAGHLEQFF.

The CDR3 loop reads CAWTGANVLTF. CDR3 DNA sequence: TGTGCCTGGACCGGGGCCAACGTCCTGACTTTC. V gene TRBV30 combines with J gene TRBJ2-6, with D unclear. This CDR3 has 11 residues. V lost 4 bases to trimming and J lost 4 bases, with 2 bases between them. CDR1 is GTSNPN, CDR2 SVGIG, per germline (reference sequence).

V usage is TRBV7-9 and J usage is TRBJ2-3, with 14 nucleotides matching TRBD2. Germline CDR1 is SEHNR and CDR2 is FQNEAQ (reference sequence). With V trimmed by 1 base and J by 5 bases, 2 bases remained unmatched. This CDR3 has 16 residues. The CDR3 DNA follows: TGTGCCAGCAGCTTAGGACTAGCGGGAGGGTTAGATACGCAGTATTTT. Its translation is CASSLGLAGGLDTQYF.

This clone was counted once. Here the CDR3 reads CASSQAAGQENQPQHF. The DNA for the CDR3 is TGTGCCAGCAGCCAGGCGGCGGGACAGGAGAATCAGCCCCAGCATTTT. This chain links TRBV4-2 with TRBJ1-5; TRBD1 matches 8 bases. Germline assignment: CDR1 LGHNA and CDR2 YNFKEQ. CDR3 length: 16 amino acids. The V and J ends lost 3 bases and 4 bases, in that order; junction bases with no gene match: 8.

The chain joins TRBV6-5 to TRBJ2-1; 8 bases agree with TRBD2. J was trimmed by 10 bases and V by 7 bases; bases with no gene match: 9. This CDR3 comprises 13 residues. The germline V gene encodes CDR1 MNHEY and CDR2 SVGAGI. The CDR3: CASTTGGVGEQFF. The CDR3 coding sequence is TGTGCCAGCACCACGGGGGGGGTGGGCGAGCAGTTCTTC.

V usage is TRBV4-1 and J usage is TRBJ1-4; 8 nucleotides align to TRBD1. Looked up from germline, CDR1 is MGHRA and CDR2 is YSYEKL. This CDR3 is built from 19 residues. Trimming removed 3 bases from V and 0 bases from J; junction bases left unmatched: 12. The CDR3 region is CASSQGTGSLGSTNEKLFF. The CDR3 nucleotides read TGCGCCAGCAGCCAGGGGACAGGAAGTTTGGGCTCAACTAATGAAAAACTGTTTTTT.

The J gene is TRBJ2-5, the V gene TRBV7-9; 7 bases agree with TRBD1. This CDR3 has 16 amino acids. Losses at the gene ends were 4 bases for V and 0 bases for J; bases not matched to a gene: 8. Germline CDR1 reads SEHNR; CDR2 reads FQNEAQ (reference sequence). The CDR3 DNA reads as TGTGCCAGCAGCTCCGACTACGGACAGGACCAAGAGACCCAGTACTTC. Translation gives CASSSDYGQDQETQYF.

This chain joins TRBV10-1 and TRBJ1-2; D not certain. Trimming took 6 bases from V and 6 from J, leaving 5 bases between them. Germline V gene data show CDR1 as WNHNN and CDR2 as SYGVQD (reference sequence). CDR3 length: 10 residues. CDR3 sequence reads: CASRYHGYTF. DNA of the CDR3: TGCGCCAGCAGGTACCATGGCTACACCTTC.

CDR3: CASSPPFGDEQFF. The CDR3, as DNA: TGTGCCAGCTCACCCCCGTTCGGGGATGAGCAGTTCTTC. This chain uses TRBV18 with TRBJ2-1, with D possibly being TRBD2 (5 bases). CDR1 and CDR2 from the germline V gene are KGHSH and LQKENI. Between the trimmed V and J ends, which lost 3 bases and 8 bases, there was a span of 11 bases. The CDR3 has 13 amino acids. The entire variable domain, with the rest obtained from reference TRBV18 and TRBJ2-1, is as follows: NAGVMQNPRHLVRRRGQEARLRCSPMKGHSHVYWYRQLPEEGLKFMVYLQKENIIDESGMPKERFSAEFPKEGPSILRIQQVVRGDSAAYFCASSPPFGDEQFFGPGTRLTVL.

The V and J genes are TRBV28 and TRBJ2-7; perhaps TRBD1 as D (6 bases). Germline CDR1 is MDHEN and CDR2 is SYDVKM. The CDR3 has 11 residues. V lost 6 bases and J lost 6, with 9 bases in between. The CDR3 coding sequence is TGTGCCAGCAGAGCAGGGGTCGAGCAGTACTTC. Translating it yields CASRAGVEQYF.

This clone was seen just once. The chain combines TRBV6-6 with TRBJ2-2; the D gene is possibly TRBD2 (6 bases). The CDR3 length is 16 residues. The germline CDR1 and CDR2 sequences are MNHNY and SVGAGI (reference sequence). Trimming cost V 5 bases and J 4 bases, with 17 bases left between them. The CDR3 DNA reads TGTGCCAGCAGTCTTACGGGTGCGGGGTCCACCGGGGAGCTGTTTTTT. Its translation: CASSLTGAGSTGELFF.

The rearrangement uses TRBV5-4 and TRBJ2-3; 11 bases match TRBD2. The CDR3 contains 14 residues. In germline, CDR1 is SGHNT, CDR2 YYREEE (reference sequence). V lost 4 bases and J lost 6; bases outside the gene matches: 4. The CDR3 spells CASSLSGGEDTQYF. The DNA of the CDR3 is TGTGCCAGCAGCCTTAGCGGGGGGGAGGATACGCAGTATTTT. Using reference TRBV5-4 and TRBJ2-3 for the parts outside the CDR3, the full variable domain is ETGVTQSPTHLIKTRGQQVTLRCSSQSGHNTVSWYQQALGQGPQFIFQYYREEENGRGNFPPRFSGLQFPNYSSELNVNALELDDSALYLCASSLSGGEDTQYFGPGTRLTVL.